These 30 T cell receptor beta chains were all obtained from the same sample, sequenced in a study of cytomegalovirus exposure and HLA in healthy donors. Only in-frame clones appear in the TCRdb table, and some are missing; sequencing was by immunoSEQ multiplex PCR. The sample shows approximately 20,000 clones, 97% of them seen only once. Source material: PBMCs. These TCRs come from a man aged 25 to 40 in good health and CMV-seropositive.

The CDR3 region is CASSPGTRADTQYF. The CDR3 coding sequence is TGTGCCAGCAGCCCCGGGACTAGAGCAGATACGCAGTATTTT. The chain has TRBV9 and TRBJ2-3; 8 bases agree with TRBD2. J gave up 4 bases and V 4 bases, and 5 bases lay outside the gene matches. The CDR3 sequence is 14 residues long. Germline loops: CDR1 SGDLS, CDR2 YYNGEE.

The chain carries TRBV23-1 and TRBJ2-7; maybe TRBD2 (5 bases). TRBV23-1 has ORF status, its function being uncertain. The CDR3 contains 15 residues. Deletions cut 4 bases from V and 0 bases from J, with 13 bases between. In DNA form, the CDR3 reads TGCGCCAGCAGTCGAGGGATGGTCAACTCCTACGAGCAGTACTTC. It translates to CASSRGMVNSYEQYF.

The chain links TRBV5-1 to TRBJ2-5; 12 nucleotides line up with TRBD2. V trimming: 5 bases; J trimming: 4 bases; junction bases outside the gene matches: 6. This CDR3 has 15 residues. Germline CDR1 is SGHRS and CDR2 is YFSETQ. The CDR3 DNA follows: TGCGCCAGCAGTCGACTAGCGGGAGTTGGAGAGACCCAGTACTTC. This encodes CASSRLAGVGETQYF.

The V and J genes are TRBV5-1 and TRBJ2-7, with TRBD2 matching over 8 bases. Germline CDR1 SGHRS, CDR2 YFSETQ. This CDR3 has 14 residues. Trimming took 2 bases from V and 0 from J; bases not matched to a gene: 1. The CDR3 DNA reads TGCGCCAGCAGCTTTAGCGGGGTCTCCTACGAGCAGTACTTC. Protein product: CASSFSGVSYEQYF.

This clone was found once. The chain combines TRBV27 with TRBJ2-7; D perhaps matches TRBD1 (6 bases). The V end lost 3 bases, the J end lost 2 bases, and 14 bases lay between the germline ends. The CDR3 totals 15 residues. Germline assignment: CDR1 MNHEY and CDR2 SMNVEV (reference sequence). CDR3 protein: CASSFDGRGPYEQYF. Written as DNA, the CDR3 is TGTGCCAGCAGTTTCGATGGCAGGGGACCCTACGAGCAGTACTTC.

This rearrangement joins TRBV4-1 to TRBJ1-2; D remains ambiguous. The germline CDR1 and CDR2 sequences are MGHRA and YSYEKL. V was trimmed by 5 bases and J by 0 bases, leaving 4 bases between them. The CDR3 is 12 residues long. DNA for the CDR3: TGCGCCAGCAGCTCTTCTAACTATGGCTACACCTTC. Translation: CASSSSNYGYTF.

This clone showed up just once. The chain is built from TRBV5-1 and TRBJ1-2, with D unclear. The CDR3 covers 14 residues. V was clipped by 5 bases and J by 3 bases, with 14 bases between them. Germline V lookup: CDR1 SGHRS, CDR2 YFSETQ. The CDR3, as DNA: TGCGCCAGCAGGGATGGCAGCGTCGACTATGGCTACACCTTC. It specifies CASRDGSVDYGYTF.

V gene TRBV19 combines with J gene TRBJ1-3; no firm D call. The germline CDR1 and CDR2 sequences are LNHDA and SQIVND (reference sequence). Trimming pared 5 bases from V and 0 bases from J, leaving 5 bases between. This CDR3 spans 13 amino acids. CDR3: CASSVFSGNTIYF. The DNA of the CDR3 is TGTGCCAGTAGTGTATTCTCTGGAAACACCATATATTTT.

The genes are TRBV10-1 and TRBJ2-7, with TRBD2 as a possible D gene (8 bases). V lost 7 bases, J lost 7 bases, and 29 bases lay in between. CDR3 length: 17 amino acids. Germline assignment: CDR1 WNHNN and CDR2 SYGVQD (reference sequence). The CDR3 is CASTAGGRQGRSGEQYF. CDR3 bases: TGCGCCAGCACCGCGGGGGGACGACAGGGACGTTCGGGAGAGCAGTACTTC.

The J gene is TRBJ1-2, the V gene TRBV30, with TRBD1 identical over 7 bases. CDR3 size: 15 residues. CDR1 and CDR2 from the germline V gene are GTSNPN and SVGIG (reference sequence). V shed 5 bases, J shed 1 base, and the junction held 10 bases outside the gene matches. CDR3 sequence: CAWVKEQGFNYGYTF. DNA for the CDR3: TGTGCCTGGGTCAAGGAACAGGGGTTTAACTATGGCTACACCTTC.

This chain links TRBV7-9 with TRBJ2-1; 14 nucleotides line up with TRBD2. With V trimmed by 5 bases and J by 5 bases, 5 bases remained unmatched. CDR3 size: 16 residues. CDR1 is SEHNR, CDR2 FQNEAQ, per germline (reference sequence). CDR3 in amino acids: CASSLRTSGRNNEQFF. Written as DNA, the CDR3 is TGTGCCAGCAGCCTCCGGACTAGCGGGAGGAACAATGAGCAGTTCTTC.

V is TRBV10-3 and J is TRBJ2-5; 16 bases fit TRBD2. Germline V CDR1 and CDR2: ENHRY, SYGVKD. Unmatched junction bases numbered 6, after V lost 4 bases and J lost 1 base. The CDR3 runs 18 residues. The CDR3 loop reads CAISAGLAGGRGQETQYF. The DNA for the CDR3 is TGTGCCATCAGTGCGGGACTAGCGGGAGGGAGGGGCCAAGAGACCCAGTACTTC.

The rearrangement joins TRBV5-4 to TRBJ1-1; 9 positions agree with TRBD1. V gave up 3 bases and J gave up 3 bases; unmatched junction bases: 9. CDR3 length equals 16 residues. CDR1 and CDR2 (germline): SGHNT, YYREEE (reference sequence). The CDR3 DNA follows: TGTGCCAGCAGCTACCGGGACAGGGATTCCGACACTGAAGCTTTCTTT. Translating it yields CASSYRDRDSDTEAFF.

V gene TRBV12-5 combines with J gene TRBJ2-5; D is possibly TRBD2 (5 bases). The CDR3 has 13 amino acids. CDR1 is LGHNT, CDR2 FRNRAP, per germline. V was cut by 4 bases and J by 1 base, with 7 bases left in between. The CDR3 DNA sequence: TGTGCTAGTGGTTCCGGACTCCAAGAGACCCAGTACTTC. Translated: CASGSGLQETQYF.

The V and J genes are TRBV7-2 and TRBJ2-5; D gene unclear. The germline V gene encodes CDR1 SGHTA and CDR2 FQGNSA. V was cut by 5 bases and J by 5 bases, with 18 bases left in between. The CDR3 is made up of 15 amino acids. CDR3: CASSRQSTKEETQYF. The DNA of the CDR3 is TGTGCCAGCAGCCGGCAGTCAACGAAGGAGGAGACCCAGTACTTC.

The CDR3 DNA follows: TGCGCCAGCAGCCCGACTAGCGGGGGGACCTACGAGCAGTACTTC. It is translated as CASSPTSGGTYEQYF. V and J are TRBV5-1 and TRBJ2-7; 13 nucleotides line up with TRBD2. Trimming took 4 bases from V and 2 from J; bases not matched to a gene: 3. This CDR3 is 15 amino acids long. The germline V gene encodes CDR1 SGHRS and CDR2 YFSETQ.

The chain is built from TRBV19 and TRBJ1-5; D gene ambiguous. The germline V gene has CDR1 LNHDA and CDR2 SQIVND (reference sequence). The CDR3 spans 12 residues. Trimming took off 5 bases at V and 9 bases at J, with 11 bases between the two ends. CDR3 sequence reads: CASSAGPGPQHF. The CDR3 nucleotides read TGTGCCAGTAGTGCGGGCCCCGGGCCCCAGCATTTT.

The sample holds a few counts of this clone. CDR3 residues: CASSGSGTDHTRLSGYTF. CDR3 sequence (DNA): TGTGCCAGCAGCGGCTCCGGGACAGATCACACCCGTTTGTCCGGCTACACCTTC. The rearrangement links TRBV9 to TRBJ1-2, with 7 bases lining up with TRBD1. Germline V lookup: CDR1 SGDLS, CDR2 YYNGEE. J lost 8 bases, V lost 3 bases, and 22 bases had no gene match. CDR3 length equals 18 residues.

The rearrangement uses TRBV4-2 and TRBJ1-1; no clear D. The CDR3 is 15 amino acids. Trimming cost V 1 base and J 4 bases, with 13 bases left between them. CDR1 and CDR2 (germline): LGHNA, YNFKEQ. As DNA, the CDR3 is TGTGCCAGCAGCCAAGCCCTGGAGGGAGGCACTGAAGCTTTCTTT. Residues: CASSQALEGGTEAFF.

The chain carries TRBV5-4 and TRBJ2-7, with TRBD1 matching 10 bases. From germline, CDR1 is SGHNT and CDR2 YYREEE (reference sequence). J gave up 3 bases and V 3 bases, and 0 bases lay outside the gene matches. The CDR3 is 13 amino acids. The CDR3 sequence: CASSWDRGYEQYF. The CDR3 DNA is TGTGCCAGCAGCTGGGACAGGGGCTACGAGCAGTACTTC.

The chain recombines TRBV19 with TRBJ2-7; 12 bases align to TRBD2. The CDR3 length is 15 residues. In germline, CDR1 is LNHDA, CDR2 SQIVND (reference sequence). The V gene end was trimmed by 4 bases and the J gene end by 5 bases; junction bases not matched to a gene: 6. The CDR3 spells CASSTTSGSRDEQYF. CDR3 nucleotide sequence: TGTGCCAGTAGTACGACTAGCGGGAGTCGGGACGAGCAGTACTTC. Together with reference TRBV19 and TRBJ2-7, the CDR3 gives the full variable domain: DGGITQSPKYLFRKEGQNVTLSCEQNLNHDAMYWYRQDPGQGLRLIYYSQIVNDFQKGDIAEGYSVSREKKESFPLTVTSAQKNPTAFYLCASSTTSGSRDEQYFGPGTRLTVT.

Turning to this clone: A junction boundary mismatches the germline segment, possibly from a read error. The DNA of the CDR3 is TGTGCCAGCAGCTGGACTAGCGGTTTGCCGCTGGACTTC. It codes for CASSWTSGLPLDF. This chain uses TRBV7-9 with TRBJ2-7; 10 bases agree with TRBD2. Germline CDR1 reads SEHNR; CDR2 reads FQNEAQ (reference sequence). CDR3 length: 13 amino acids.

The chain employs TRBV6-5 and TRBJ2-7; a weak D match, TRBD1 (6 bases). Trimming removed 2 bases at V and 3 bases at J, with 8 bases between. The CDR3 extends over 13 amino acids. CDR1 and CDR2 from the germline V gene are MNHEY and SVGAGI. CDR3 bases: TGTGCCAGCAGTTACAGGGGGAGCTACGAGCAGTACTTC. Translating it yields CASSYRGSYEQYF.

The chain employs TRBV10-3 and TRBJ1-1; 11 positions match TRBD1. The germline CDR1 and CDR2 sequences are ENHRY and SYGVKD. The CDR3 covers 15 residues. Trimming took 3 bases from V and 5 from J; bases not matched to a gene: 5. The CDR3 sequence is CAISDPGQGVTEAFF. DNA for the CDR3: TGTGCCATCAGTGACCCGGGACAGGGGGTTACTGAAGCTTTCTTT.

The chain uses TRBV6-5 and TRBJ1-2, with D possibly TRBD1 on 6 matching bases. The CDR3 runs 14 residues. Germline CDR1 reads MNHEY; CDR2 reads SVGAGI. V was cut by 2 bases and J by 4 bases, with 11 bases left in between. The CDR3, as DNA: TGTGCCAGCAGTTACACCGCAGGGGCCTATGGCTACACCTTC. Protein: CASSYTAGAYGYTF.

This clone was found once. V is TRBV5-1 and J is TRBJ2-7; TRBD2 agrees at 13 bases. Germline V gives CDR1 SGHRS, CDR2 YFSETQ. J was trimmed by 1 base and V by 0 bases; bases with no gene match: 1. The CDR3 sequence is 16 residues long. For the CDR3, the DNA is TGCGCCAGCAGCTTGGGGGGACTAGCGGGATCCTACGAGCAGTACTTC. It encodes CASSLGGLAGSYEQYF. The variable domain in full, with the rest retrieved from reference TRBV5-1 and TRBJ2-7, is KAGVTQTPRYLIKTRGQQVTLSCSPISGHRSVSWYQQTPGQGLQFLFEYFSETQRNKGNFPGRFSGRQFSNSRSEMNVSTLELGDSALYLCASSLGGLAGSYEQYFGPGTRLTVT.

V usage is TRBV5-1 and J usage is TRBJ2-3; the match to TRBD1 covers 8 bases. The CDR3 runs 16 residues. J lost 0 bases, V lost 1 base, and 4 bases had no gene match. Germline CDR1 SGHRS, CDR2 YFSETQ. As DNA, the CDR3 is TGCGCCAGCAGCTTGCGGACAGGGACTAGCACAGATACGCAGTATTTT. This translates into CASSLRTGTSTDTQYF.

This clone was observed a single time. The V call is TRBV5-8, the J call TRBJ1-5; weak D call: TRBD1 (5 bases). Germline lookup yields CDR1 SGHTS and CDR2 YDEGEE. The CDR3 loop spans 17 amino acids. Trimming shortened V by 0 bases and J by 3 bases, and 16 bases separated the two germline ends. The CDR3 DNA follows: TGTGCCAGCAGCTTGGTCGGACACCTTTATATCAATCAGCCCCAGCATTTT. This encodes CASSLVGHLYINQPQHF.

This chain links TRBV6-4 with TRBJ2-3, with 12 bases identical to TRBD2. From germline, CDR1 is MRHNA and CDR2 SNTAGT. The CDR3 loop spans 14 amino acids. The V gene end was trimmed by 4 bases and the J gene end by 4 bases; junction bases not matched to a gene: 0. This CDR3 is CASSGLAGADTQYF. In nucleotides, the CDR3 is TGTGCCAGCAGTGGACTAGCGGGAGCAGATACGCAGTATTTT.

V usage is TRBV30 and J usage is TRBJ1-1, with a weak D call TRBD1 (6 bases). V lost 2 bases, J lost 1 base, and 14 bases lay in between. The germline CDR1 and CDR2 sequences are GTSNPN and SVGIG (reference sequence). CDR3 length: 15 amino acids. CDR3 coding DNA: TGTGCCTGGAGTTCCAGGGGACGGGGGAACACTGAAGCTTTCTTT. It encodes CAWSSRGRGNTEAFF.